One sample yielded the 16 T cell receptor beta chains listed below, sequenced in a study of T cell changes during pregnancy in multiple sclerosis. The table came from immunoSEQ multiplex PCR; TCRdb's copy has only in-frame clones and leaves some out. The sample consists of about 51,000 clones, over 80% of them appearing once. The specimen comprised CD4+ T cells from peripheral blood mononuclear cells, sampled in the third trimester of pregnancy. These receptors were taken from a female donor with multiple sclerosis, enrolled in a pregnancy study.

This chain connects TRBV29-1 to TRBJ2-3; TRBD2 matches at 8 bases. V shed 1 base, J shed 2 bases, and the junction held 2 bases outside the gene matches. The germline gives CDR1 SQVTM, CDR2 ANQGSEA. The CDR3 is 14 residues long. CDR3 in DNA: TGCAGCGTTGAAGTTAGCGGGACCACAGATACGCAGTATTTT. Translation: CSVEVSGTTDTQYF.

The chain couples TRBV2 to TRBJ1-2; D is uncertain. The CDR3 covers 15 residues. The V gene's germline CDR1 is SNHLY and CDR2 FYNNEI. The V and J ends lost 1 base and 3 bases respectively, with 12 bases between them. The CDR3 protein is CASSEDMGRDYGYTF. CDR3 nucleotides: TGTGCCAGCAGTGAAGATATGGGGAGGGACTATGGCTACACCTTC.

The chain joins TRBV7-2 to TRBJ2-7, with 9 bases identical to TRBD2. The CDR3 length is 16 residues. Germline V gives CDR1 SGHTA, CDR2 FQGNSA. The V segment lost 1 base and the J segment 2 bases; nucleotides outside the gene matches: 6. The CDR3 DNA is TGTGCCAGCAGCTTAGTTGGAGCGGGAGGACCCTACGAGCAGTACTTC. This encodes CASSLVGAGGPYEQYF.

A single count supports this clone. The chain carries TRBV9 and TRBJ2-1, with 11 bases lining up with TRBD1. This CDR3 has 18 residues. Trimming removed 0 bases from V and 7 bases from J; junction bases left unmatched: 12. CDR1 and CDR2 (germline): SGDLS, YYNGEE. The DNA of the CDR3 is TGTGCCAGCAGCGTAGGGACAGGGGGCGCGATCTACTGGAATGAGCAGTTCTTC. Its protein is CASSVGTGGAIYWNEQFF.

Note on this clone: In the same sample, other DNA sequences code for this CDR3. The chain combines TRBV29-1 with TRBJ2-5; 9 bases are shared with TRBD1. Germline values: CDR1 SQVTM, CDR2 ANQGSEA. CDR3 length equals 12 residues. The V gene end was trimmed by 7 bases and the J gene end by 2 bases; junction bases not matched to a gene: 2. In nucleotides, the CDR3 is TGCAGCGCCGGACAGGGGCAAGAGACCCAGTACTTC. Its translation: CSAGQGQETQYF.

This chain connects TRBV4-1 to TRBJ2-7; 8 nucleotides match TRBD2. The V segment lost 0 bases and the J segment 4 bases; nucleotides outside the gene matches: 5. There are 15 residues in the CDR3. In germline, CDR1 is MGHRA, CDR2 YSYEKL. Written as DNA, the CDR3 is TGCGCCAGCAGCCAAGATAGGGCTAGCGGGTACGAGCAGTACTTC. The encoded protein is CASSQDRASGYEQYF.

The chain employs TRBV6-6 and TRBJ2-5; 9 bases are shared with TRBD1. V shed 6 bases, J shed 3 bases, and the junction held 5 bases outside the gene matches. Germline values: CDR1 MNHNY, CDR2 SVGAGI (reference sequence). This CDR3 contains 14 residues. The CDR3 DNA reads TGTGCCAGCAGCCCCAGGGACAGGGAAGAGACCCAGTACTTC. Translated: CASSPRDREETQYF.

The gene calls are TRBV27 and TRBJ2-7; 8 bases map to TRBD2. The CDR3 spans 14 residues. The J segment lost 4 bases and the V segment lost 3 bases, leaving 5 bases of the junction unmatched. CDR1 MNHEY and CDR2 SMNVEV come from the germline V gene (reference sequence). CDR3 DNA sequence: TGTGCCAGCAGTTTTGCAGCGGGAGCGTACGAGCAGTACTTC. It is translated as CASSFAAGAYEQYF.

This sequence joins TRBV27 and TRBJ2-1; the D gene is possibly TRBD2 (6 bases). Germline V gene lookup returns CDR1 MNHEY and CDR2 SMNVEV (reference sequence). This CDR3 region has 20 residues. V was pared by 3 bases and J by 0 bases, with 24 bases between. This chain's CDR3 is CASSLRDGRTGSSSYNEQFF. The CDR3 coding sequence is TGTGCCAGCAGTTTGCGGGACGGTAGGACGGGGTCCAGCTCCTACAATGAGCAGTTCTTC.

CDR3 nucleotides: TGTGCCAGCACAGGACAGGGGGCAATCGAGCAGTACTTC. Its protein product is CASTGQGAIEQYF. J is TRBJ2-7 and V is TRBV7-8; 11 bases are a match to TRBD1. Losses at the gene ends were 7 bases for V and 6 bases for J; bases not matched to a gene: 5. Germline CDR1 is SGHVS and CDR2 is FQNEAQ. The CDR3 is made up of 13 amino acids. The variable domain in full, with the rest retrieved from reference TRBV7-8 and TRBJ2-7, is GAGVSQSPRYKVAKRGQDVALRCDPISGHVSLFWYQQALGQGPEFLTYFQNEAQLDKSGLPSDRFFAERPEGSVSTLKIQRTQQEDSAVYLCASTGQGAIEQYFGPGTRLTVT.

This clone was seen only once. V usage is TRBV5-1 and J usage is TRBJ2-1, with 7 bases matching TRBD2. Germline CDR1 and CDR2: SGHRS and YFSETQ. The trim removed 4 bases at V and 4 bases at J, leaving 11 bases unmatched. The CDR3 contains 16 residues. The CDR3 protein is CASSNPFGEGYNEQFF. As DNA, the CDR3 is TGCGCCAGCAGCAACCCTTTTGGGGAGGGGTACAATGAGCAGTTCTTC.

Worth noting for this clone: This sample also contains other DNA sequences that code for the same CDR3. CDR3: CAWSVGGGEKLFF. The CDR3 DNA sequence: TGTGCCTGGAGTGTAGGCGGGGGGGAAAAACTGTTTTTT. The chain employs TRBV30 and TRBJ1-4; possible D gene TRBD1, 5 bases. V was pared by 0 bases and J by 8 bases, with 10 bases between. Germline loops: CDR1 GTSNPN, CDR2 SVGIG (reference sequence). There are 13 residues in the CDR3.

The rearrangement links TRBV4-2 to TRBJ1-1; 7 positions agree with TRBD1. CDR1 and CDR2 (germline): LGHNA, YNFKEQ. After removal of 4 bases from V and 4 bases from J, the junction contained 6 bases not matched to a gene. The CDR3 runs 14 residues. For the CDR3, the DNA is TGTGCCAGCAGCCCCAGACAGGGAGGCACTGAAGCTTTCTTT. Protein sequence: CASSPRQGGTEAFF.

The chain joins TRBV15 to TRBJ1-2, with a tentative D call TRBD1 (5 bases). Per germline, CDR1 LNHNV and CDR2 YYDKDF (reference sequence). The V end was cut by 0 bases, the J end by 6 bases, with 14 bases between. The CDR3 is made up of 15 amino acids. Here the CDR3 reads CATSRDFQGGNGYTF. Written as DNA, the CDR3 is TGTGCCACCAGCAGAGATTTCCAGGGTGGAAATGGCTACACCTTC.

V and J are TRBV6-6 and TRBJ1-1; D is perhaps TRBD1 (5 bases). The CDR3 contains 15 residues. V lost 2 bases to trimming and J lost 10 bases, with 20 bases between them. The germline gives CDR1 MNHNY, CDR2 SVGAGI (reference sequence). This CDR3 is CASSYEDSPSVGAFF. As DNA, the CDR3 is TGTGCCAGCAGTTACGAAGACAGTCCCTCAGTCGGAGCTTTCTTT.

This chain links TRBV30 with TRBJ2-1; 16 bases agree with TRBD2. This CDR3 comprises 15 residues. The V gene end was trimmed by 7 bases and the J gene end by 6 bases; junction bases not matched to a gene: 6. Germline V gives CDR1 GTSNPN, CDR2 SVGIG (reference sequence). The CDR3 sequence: CASAGLAGGPNEQFF. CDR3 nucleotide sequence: TGTGCCTCTGCGGGACTAGCGGGAGGGCCCAATGAGCAGTTCTTC.